Following are 14 T cell receptor beta chains from one sample sequenced in a study of shared clonotypes between healthy human individuals (dated by TCRdb to 2020 to 2021). The library was generated by the immunoSEQ multiplex PCR assay. Not all clones reach the TCRdb copy of this immuneACCESS table, which keeps in-frame sequences only. Checked studies attribute under half of the gap to unresolved V genes and leave the rest unexplained. This sample has roughly 410,000 clones in its table, and about 97% of those were observed once. Jointly, the top ten make up 0.25% to 0.35% of the sample. Sequenced: memory CD8+ T cells sorted from blood. The cell subset or site label of this sample denotes: CD45RO+ cells pooled with CCR7-negative TemRA cells. The receptors come from a man aged 25 to 40 in good health.

With respect to this clone: The same CDR3 arises from other DNA sequences in this sample as well. J is TRBJ2-1 and V is TRBV11-3; 12 bases agree with TRBD2. The CDR3 totals 16 residues. Germline V gene sequence: CDR1 SGHNT, CDR2 YENEEA. V was pared by 0 bases and J by 4 bases, with 1 base of the junction left unmatched. DNA for the CDR3: TGTGCCAGCAGCTTAGAGGGGACTAGCGGGTACAATGAGCAGTTCTTC. Its protein is CASSLEGTSGYNEQFF.

The rearrangement uses TRBV11-2 and TRBJ2-5, with D perhaps TRBD1 (6 bases). This CDR3 contains 13 residues. V was trimmed by 5 bases and J by 3 bases, leaving 10 bases between them. Germline CDR1 reads SGHAT; CDR2 reads FQNNGV. The CDR3 region is CASSPTGKETQYF. DNA of the CDR3: TGTGCCAGCAGCCCCACAGGGAAAGAGACCCAGTACTTC.

The rearrangement uses TRBV6-6 and TRBJ1-4, with D unclear. CDR3 size: 15 residues. V was clipped by 0 bases and J by 8 bases, with 13 bases between them. CDR1 is MNHNY, CDR2 SVGAGI, per germline (reference sequence). The CDR3 DNA reads TGTGCCAGCAGTTACTCGAGCAGGAGTGGGGAAAAACTGTTTTTT. Amino acids: CASSYSSRSGEKLFF.

The chain recombines TRBV5-1 with TRBJ2-5, with D perhaps TRBD2 (5 bases). The CDR3 totals 14 residues. Germline CDR1 SGHRS, CDR2 YFSETQ. Deletions cut 0 bases from V and 3 bases from J, with 9 bases between. DNA of the CDR3: TGCGCCAGCAGCTTGGGTAGCGATAAAGAGACCCAGTACTTC. Protein: CASSLGSDKETQYF. Filled out from reference TRBV5-1 and TRBJ2-5, the complete variable domain reads KAGVTQTPRYLIKTRGQQVTLSCSPISGHRSVSWYQQTPGQGLQFLFEYFSETQRNKGNFPGRFSGRQFSNSRSEMNVSTLELGDSALYLCASSLGSDKETQYFGPGTRLLVL.

The V and J genes are TRBV11-2 and TRBJ2-1, with 8 bases lining up with TRBD2. The CDR3 totals 13 residues. The J segment lost 12 bases and the V segment lost 5 bases, leaving 9 bases of the junction unmatched. Looked up from germline, CDR1 is SGHAT and CDR2 is FQNNGV. The CDR3 loop is CASSLLTSGRQFF. The CDR3 DNA sequence: TGTGCCAGCAGCCTACTGACGAGCGGGAGGCAGTTCTTC.

V usage is TRBV5-4 and J usage is TRBJ1-2; D is unclear. This CDR3 is built from 14 residues. Trimming removed 2 bases from V and 2 bases from J, with 10 bases in between. The germline gives CDR1 SGHNT, CDR2 YYREEE (reference sequence). The CDR3 DNA sequence: TGTGCCAGCAGCTTCTCCGCACCCAACTATGGCTACACCTTC. As protein: CASSFSAPNYGYTF.

With regard to this clone: Sequence at one end of the junction differs from germline and may be a read error. The V gene is TRBV7-9, the J gene TRBJ2-4, with 9 bases matching TRBD2. The V gene's germline CDR1 is SEHNR and CDR2 FQNEAQ (reference sequence). This CDR3 region has 13 residues. CDR3 DNA: TGTGCCAGCAGCATAGCGGGAGAAAACATTCAGTACTTC. Its translation: CASSIAGENIQYF.

This clone was detected only once. CDR3 sequence: CASLAGGNYEQYF. The CDR3 region has the DNA TGCGCCAGCCTAGCGGGAGGGAACTACGAGCAGTACTTC. The chain joins TRBV10-2 to TRBJ2-7, with TRBD2 matching over 12 bases. The trim removed 8 bases at V and 3 bases at J, leaving 2 bases unmatched. The CDR3 totals 13 residues. Germline V gene sequence: CDR1 WSHSY, CDR2 SAAADI.

The CDR3 region has the DNA TGTGCCTGGAACGTTATCGGGATAGGCGAGACCCAGTACTTC. Protein sequence: CAWNVIGIGETQYF. The rearrangement uses TRBV30 and TRBJ2-5; a weak D match, TRBD2 (5 bases). The germline V gene has CDR1 GTSNPN and CDR2 SVGIG (reference sequence). Trimming stripped 4 bases from V and 5 bases from J, with 17 bases between. CDR3 length: 14 amino acids.

CDR3 in DNA: TGTGCCAGCAGAACTCTCGGGAGGTCTTACGAGCAGTACTTC. Translating it yields CASRTLGRSYEQYF. The chain employs TRBV6-5 and TRBJ2-7, with 7 bases matching TRBD2. The germline V gene encodes CDR1 MNHEY and CDR2 SVGAGI. Trimming at V came to 6 bases and at J to 4 bases, leaving 9 bases not matched to a gene. The CDR3 loop spans 14 amino acids.

In this sample, this clone turned up a few times. The rearrangement uses TRBV4-1 and TRBJ2-2; D gene uncertain. The germline V gene has CDR1 MGHRA and CDR2 YSYEKL. The CDR3 totals 13 residues. The V end was cut by 4 bases, the J end by 1 base, with 4 bases between. Here the CDR3 reads CASSRQNTGELFF. CDR3 sequence (DNA): TGCGCCAGCAGCCGACAGAACACCGGGGAGCTGTTTTTT.

This chain joins TRBV5-5 and TRBJ2-2; TRBD1 aligns across 7 bases. CDR1 is SGHKS, CDR2 YYEKEE, per germline (reference sequence). CDR3 size: 13 residues. V trimming: 5 bases; J trimming: 5 bases; junction bases outside the gene matches: 3. CDR3 protein: CASRPTGTGELFF. The CDR3 nucleotides read TGTGCCAGCAGGCCGACAGGGACCGGGGAGCTGTTTTTT.

The CDR3 DNA reads as TGCAGCGTTGATAAGACGGGCAGGGGGGAGACCCAGTACTTC. Protein sequence: CSVDKTGRGETQYF. V gene TRBV29-1 combines with J gene TRBJ2-5; 7 bases match TRBD1. V trimming: 3 bases; J trimming: 5 bases; junction bases outside the gene matches: 9. The CDR3 contains 14 residues. Germline assignment: CDR1 SQVTM and CDR2 ANQGSEA.

Points on this clone: Other nucleotide sequences in the sample specify the same CDR3. This chain joins TRBV19 and TRBJ1-5; D uncertain. CDR3 length equals 12 residues. Germline assignment: CDR1 LNHDA and CDR2 SQIVND (reference sequence). The V end was cut by 2 bases, the J end by 3 bases, with 2 bases between. The CDR3: CASSISNQPQHF. CDR3 sequence (DNA): TGTGCCAGTAGTATATCCAATCAGCCCCAGCATTTT.